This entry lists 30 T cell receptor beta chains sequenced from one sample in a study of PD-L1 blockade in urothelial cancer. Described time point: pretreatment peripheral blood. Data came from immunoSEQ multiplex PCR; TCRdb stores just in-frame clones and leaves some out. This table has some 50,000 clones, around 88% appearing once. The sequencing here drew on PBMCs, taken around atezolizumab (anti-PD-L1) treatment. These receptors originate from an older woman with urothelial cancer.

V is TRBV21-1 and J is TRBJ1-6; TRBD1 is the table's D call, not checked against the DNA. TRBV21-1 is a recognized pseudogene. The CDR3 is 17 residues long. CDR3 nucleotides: TGTGCCAGCAGCAAAGGCGAAGAGGACAGGGATGATTCACCCCTCCACTTT. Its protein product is CASSKGEEDRDDSPLHF.

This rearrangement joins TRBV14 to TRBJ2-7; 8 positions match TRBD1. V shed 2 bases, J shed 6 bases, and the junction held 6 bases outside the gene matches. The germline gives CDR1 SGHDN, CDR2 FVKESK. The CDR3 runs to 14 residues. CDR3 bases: TGTGCCAGCAGCCAAACAGGGGGGATCCGCGAGCAGTACTTC. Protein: CASSQTGGIREQYF.

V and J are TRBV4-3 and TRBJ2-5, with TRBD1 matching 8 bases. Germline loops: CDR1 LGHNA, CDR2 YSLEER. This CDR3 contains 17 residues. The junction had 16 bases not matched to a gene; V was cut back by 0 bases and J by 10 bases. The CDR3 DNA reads TGCGCCAGCAGCCAAGAATACCCTGGGACAGGCGGAGGGATCCAGTACTTC. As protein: CASSQEYPGTGGGIQYF.

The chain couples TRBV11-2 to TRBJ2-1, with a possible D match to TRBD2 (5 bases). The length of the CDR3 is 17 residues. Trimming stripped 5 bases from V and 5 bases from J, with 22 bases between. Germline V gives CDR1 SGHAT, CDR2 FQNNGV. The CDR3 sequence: CASSRGSSGRRNNEQFF. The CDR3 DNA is TGTGCCAGCAGCCGAGGTAGTAGTGGGAGACGGAACAATGAGCAGTTCTTC.

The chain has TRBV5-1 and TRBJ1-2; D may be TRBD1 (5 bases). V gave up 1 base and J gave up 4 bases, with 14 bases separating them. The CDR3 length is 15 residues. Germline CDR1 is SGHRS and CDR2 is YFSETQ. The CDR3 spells CASSLFTSRGYGYTF. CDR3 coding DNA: TGCGCCAGCAGCTTGTTCACATCTAGGGGCTATGGCTACACCTTC.

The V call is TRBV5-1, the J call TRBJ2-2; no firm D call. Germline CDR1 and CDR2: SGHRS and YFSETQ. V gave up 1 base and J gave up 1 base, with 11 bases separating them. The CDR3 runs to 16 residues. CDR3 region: CASSLSVLKNTGELFF. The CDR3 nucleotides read TGCGCCAGCAGCTTGTCAGTGTTGAAGAACACCGGGGAGCTGTTTTTT.

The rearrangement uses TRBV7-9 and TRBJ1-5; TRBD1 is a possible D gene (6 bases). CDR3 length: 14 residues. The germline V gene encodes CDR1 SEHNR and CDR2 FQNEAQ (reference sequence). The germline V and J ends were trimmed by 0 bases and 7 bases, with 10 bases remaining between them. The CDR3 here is CASSLATGIQPQHF. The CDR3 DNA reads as TGTGCCAGCAGCTTAGCGACAGGTATCCAGCCCCAGCATTTT. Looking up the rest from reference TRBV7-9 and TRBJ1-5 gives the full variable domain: DTGVSQNPRHKITKRGQNVTFRCDPISEHNRLYWYRQTLGQGPEFLTYFQNEAQLEKSRLLSDRFSAERPKGSFSTLEIQRTEQGDSAMYLCASSLATGIQPQHFGDGTRLSIL.

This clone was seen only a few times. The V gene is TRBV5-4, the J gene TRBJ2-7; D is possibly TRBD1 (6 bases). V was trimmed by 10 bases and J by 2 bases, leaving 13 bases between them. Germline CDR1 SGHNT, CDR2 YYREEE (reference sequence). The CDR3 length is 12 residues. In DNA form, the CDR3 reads TGTGCCGTACGGGACACAACCTACGAGCAGTACTTC. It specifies CAVRDTTYEQYF.

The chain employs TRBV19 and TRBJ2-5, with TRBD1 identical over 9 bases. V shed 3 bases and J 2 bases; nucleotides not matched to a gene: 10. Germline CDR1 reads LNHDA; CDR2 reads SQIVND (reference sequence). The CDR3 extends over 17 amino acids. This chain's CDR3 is CASSIFRGTGQQETQYF. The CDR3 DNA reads TGTGCCAGTAGTATCTTTCGTGGGACAGGGCAACAAGAGACCCAGTACTTC.

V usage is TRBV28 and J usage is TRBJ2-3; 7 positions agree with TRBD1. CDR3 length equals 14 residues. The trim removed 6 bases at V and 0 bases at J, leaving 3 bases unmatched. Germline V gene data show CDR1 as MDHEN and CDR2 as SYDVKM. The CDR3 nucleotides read TGTGCCAGCAGAGTGGACAGGAGCACAGATACGCAGTATTTT. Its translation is CASRVDRSTDTQYF.

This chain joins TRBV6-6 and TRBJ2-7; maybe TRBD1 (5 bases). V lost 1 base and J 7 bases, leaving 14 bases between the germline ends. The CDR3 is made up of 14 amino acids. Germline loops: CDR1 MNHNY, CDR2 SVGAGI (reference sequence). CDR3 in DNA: TGTGCCAGCAGTTACTATCCACAGGTAGGAGAGCAGTACTTC. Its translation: CASSYYPQVGEQYF.

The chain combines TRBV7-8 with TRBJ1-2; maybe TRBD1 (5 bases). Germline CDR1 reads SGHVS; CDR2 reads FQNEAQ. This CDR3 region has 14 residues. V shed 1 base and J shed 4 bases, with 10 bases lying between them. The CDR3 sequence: CASSLGQKIYGYTF. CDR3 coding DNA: TGTGCCAGCAGCTTAGGACAGAAAATCTATGGCTACACCTTC. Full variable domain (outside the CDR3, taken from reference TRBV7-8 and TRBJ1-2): GAGVSQSPRYKVAKRGQDVALRCDPISGHVSLFWYQQALGQGPEFLTYFQNEAQLDKSGLPSDRFFAERPEGSVSTLKIQRTQQEDSAVYLCASSLGQKIYGYTFGSGTRLTVV.

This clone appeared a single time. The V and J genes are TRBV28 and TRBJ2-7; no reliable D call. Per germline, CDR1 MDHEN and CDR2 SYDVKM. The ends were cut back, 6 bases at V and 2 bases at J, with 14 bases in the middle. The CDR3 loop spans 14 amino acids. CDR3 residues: CASSQQSPPYEQYF. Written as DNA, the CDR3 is TGTGCCAGCAGCCAACAGTCCCCCCCCTACGAGCAGTACTTC. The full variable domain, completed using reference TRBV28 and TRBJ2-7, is DVKVTQSSRYLVKRTGEKVFLECVQDMDHENMFWYRQDPGLGLRLIYFSYDVKMKEKGDIPEGYSVSREKKERFSLILESASTNQTSMYLCASSQQSPPYEQYFGPGTRLTVT.

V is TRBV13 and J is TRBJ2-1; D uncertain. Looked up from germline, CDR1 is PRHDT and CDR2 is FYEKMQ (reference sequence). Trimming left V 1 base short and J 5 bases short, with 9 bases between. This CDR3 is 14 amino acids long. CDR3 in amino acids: CASSLARLHNEQFF. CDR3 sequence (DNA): TGTGCCAGCAGCTTAGCTAGGCTGCACAATGAGCAGTTCTTC.

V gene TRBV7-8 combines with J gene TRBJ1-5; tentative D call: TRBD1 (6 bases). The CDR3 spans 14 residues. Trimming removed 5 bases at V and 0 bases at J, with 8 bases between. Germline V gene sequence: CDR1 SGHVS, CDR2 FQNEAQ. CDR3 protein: CASSPGASNQPQHF. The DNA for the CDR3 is TGTGCCAGCAGCCCAGGGGCTAGCAATCAGCCCCAGCATTTT.

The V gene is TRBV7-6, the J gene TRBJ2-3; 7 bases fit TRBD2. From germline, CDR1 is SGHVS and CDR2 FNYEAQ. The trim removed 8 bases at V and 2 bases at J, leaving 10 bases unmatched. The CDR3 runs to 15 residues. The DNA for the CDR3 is TGTGCCAGCGGCTCCCCAGCGGGGTACACAGATACGCAGTATTTT. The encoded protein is CASGSPAGYTDTQYF.

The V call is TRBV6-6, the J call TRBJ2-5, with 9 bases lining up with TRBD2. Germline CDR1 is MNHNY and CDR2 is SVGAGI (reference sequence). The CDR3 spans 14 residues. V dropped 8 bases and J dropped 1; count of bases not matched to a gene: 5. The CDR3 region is CASRRGGAQETQYF. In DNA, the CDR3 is TGTGCCAGCCGTCGCGGGGGGGCCCAAGAGACCCAGTACTTC.

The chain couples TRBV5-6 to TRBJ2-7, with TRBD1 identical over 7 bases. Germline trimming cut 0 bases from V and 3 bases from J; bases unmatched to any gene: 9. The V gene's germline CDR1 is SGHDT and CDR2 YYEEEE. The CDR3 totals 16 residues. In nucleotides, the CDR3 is TGTGCCAGCAGCTTGGTCACCAGGGGGACAAACTACGAGCAGTACTTC. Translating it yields CASSLVTRGTNYEQYF.

The CDR3 sequence is CASSKPPQGVGETQYF. The CDR3 DNA reads TGTGCCAGCTCAAAACCACCCCAGGGTGTCGGCGAGACCCAGTACTTC. The genes are TRBV18 and TRBJ2-5, with D perhaps TRBD1 (5 bases). The germline CDR1 and CDR2 sequences are KGHSH and LQKENI. The CDR3 is 16 residues long. The V end lost 5 bases, the J end lost 5 bases, and 21 bases lay between the germline ends. The entire variable domain, with the rest obtained from reference TRBV18 and TRBJ2-5, is as follows: NAGVMQNPRHLVRRRGQEARLRCSPMKGHSHVYWYRQLPEEGLKFMVYLQKENIIDESGMPKERFSAEFPKEGPSILRIQQVVRGDSAAYFCASSKPPQGVGETQYFGPGTRLLVL.

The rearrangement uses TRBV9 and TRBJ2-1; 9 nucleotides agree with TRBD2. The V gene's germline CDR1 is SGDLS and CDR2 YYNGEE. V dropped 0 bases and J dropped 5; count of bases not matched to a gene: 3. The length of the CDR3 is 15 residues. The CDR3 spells CASSVGLAGNNEQFF. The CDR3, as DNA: TGTGCCAGCAGCGTAGGCCTAGCGGGAAACAATGAGCAGTTCTTC. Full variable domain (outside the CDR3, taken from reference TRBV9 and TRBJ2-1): DSGVTQTPKHLITATGQRVTLRCSPRSGDLSVYWYQQSLDQGLQFLIQYYNGEERAKGNILERFSAQQFPDLHSELNLSSLELGDSALYFCASSVGLAGNNEQFFGPGTRLTVL.

CDR3 nucleotides: TGTGCCATTCGTCAGGGGAGCCCAGGGGATGAGCAGTTCTTC. Its translation: CAIRQGSPGDEQFF. The J gene is TRBJ2-1, the V gene TRBV10-3; a weak D match, TRBD1 (6 bases). The CDR3 totals 14 residues. The V gene lost 9 bases and the J gene lost 8 bases, with 20 bases spanning the gap. CDR1 and CDR2 from the germline V gene are ENHRY and SYGVKD.

CDR3: CASSMWGDQPQHF. The CDR3 region has the DNA TGTGCCAGTAGTATGTGGGGGGATCAGCCCCAGCATTTT. This chain links TRBV19 with TRBJ1-5; TRBD1 might be the D (5 bases). This CDR3 is 13 amino acids long. V lost 3 bases to trimming and J lost 5 bases, with 8 bases between them. Germline V lookup: CDR1 LNHDA, CDR2 SQIVND (reference sequence). Supplemented by reference TRBV19 and TRBJ1-5, the full variable domain reads DGGITQSPKYLFRKEGQNVTLSCEQNLNHDAMYWYRQDPGQGLRLIYYSQIVNDFQKGDIAEGYSVSREKKESFPLTVTSAQKNPTAFYLCASSMWGDQPQHFGDGTRLSIL.

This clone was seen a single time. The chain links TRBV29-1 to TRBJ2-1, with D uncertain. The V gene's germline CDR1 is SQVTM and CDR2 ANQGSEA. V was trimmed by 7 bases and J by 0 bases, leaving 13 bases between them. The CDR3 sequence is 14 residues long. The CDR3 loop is CSAERSRSYNEQFF. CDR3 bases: TGCAGCGCCGAGAGGTCACGCTCCTACAATGAGCAGTTCTTC.

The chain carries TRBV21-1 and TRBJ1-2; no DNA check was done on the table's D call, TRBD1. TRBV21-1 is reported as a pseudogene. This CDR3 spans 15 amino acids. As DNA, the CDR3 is TGTGCCAGCAGCCGTAGACAGGGGGTTAACTATGGCTACACCTTC. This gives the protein CASSRRQGVNYGYTF.

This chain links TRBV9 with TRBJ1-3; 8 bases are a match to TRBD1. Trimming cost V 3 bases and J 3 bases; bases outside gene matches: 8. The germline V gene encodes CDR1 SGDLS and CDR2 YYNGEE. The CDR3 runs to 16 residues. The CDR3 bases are TGTGCCAGCAGCGCATCGACAGGGGTTAGTGGAAACACCATATATTTT. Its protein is CASSASTGVSGNTIYF.

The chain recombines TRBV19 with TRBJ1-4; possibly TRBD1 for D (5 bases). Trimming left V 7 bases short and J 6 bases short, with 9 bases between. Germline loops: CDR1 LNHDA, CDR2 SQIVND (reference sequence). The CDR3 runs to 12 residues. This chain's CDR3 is CASTQGYEKLFF. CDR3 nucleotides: TGTGCCAGTACGCAGGGCTATGAAAAACTGTTTTTT. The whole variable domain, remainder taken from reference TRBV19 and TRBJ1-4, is DGGITQSPKYLFRKEGQNVTLSCEQNLNHDAMYWYRQDPGQGLRLIYYSQIVNDFQKGDIAEGYSVSREKKESFPLTVTSAQKNPTAFYLCASTQGYEKLFFGSGTQLSVL.

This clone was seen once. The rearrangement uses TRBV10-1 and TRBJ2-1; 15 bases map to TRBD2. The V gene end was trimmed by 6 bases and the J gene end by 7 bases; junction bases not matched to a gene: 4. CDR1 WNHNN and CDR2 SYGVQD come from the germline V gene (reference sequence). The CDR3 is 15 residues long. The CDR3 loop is CASRGLAGGGNEQFF. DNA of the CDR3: TGCGCCAGCAGAGGACTAGCGGGAGGGGGGAATGAGCAGTTCTTC.

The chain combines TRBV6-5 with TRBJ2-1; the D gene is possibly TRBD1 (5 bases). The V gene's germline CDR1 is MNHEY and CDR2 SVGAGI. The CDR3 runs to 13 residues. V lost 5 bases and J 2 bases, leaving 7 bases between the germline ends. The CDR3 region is CASSRTTYNEQFF. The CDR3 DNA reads TGTGCCAGCAGTCGGACAACCTACAATGAGCAGTTCTTC.

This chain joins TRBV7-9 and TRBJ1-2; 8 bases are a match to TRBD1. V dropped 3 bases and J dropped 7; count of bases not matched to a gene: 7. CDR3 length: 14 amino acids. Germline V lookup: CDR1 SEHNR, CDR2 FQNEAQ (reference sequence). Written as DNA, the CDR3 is TGTGCCAGCAGCTTCGGACAGGGAAGTACTGGCTACACCTTC. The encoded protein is CASSFGQGSTGYTF.

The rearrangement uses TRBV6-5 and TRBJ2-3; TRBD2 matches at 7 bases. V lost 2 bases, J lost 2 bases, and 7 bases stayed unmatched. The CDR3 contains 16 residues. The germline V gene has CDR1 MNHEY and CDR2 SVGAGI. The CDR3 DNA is TGTGCCAGCAGTTACGGCGCGGGAGCCAACACAGATACGCAGTATTTT. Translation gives CASSYGAGANTDTQYF.